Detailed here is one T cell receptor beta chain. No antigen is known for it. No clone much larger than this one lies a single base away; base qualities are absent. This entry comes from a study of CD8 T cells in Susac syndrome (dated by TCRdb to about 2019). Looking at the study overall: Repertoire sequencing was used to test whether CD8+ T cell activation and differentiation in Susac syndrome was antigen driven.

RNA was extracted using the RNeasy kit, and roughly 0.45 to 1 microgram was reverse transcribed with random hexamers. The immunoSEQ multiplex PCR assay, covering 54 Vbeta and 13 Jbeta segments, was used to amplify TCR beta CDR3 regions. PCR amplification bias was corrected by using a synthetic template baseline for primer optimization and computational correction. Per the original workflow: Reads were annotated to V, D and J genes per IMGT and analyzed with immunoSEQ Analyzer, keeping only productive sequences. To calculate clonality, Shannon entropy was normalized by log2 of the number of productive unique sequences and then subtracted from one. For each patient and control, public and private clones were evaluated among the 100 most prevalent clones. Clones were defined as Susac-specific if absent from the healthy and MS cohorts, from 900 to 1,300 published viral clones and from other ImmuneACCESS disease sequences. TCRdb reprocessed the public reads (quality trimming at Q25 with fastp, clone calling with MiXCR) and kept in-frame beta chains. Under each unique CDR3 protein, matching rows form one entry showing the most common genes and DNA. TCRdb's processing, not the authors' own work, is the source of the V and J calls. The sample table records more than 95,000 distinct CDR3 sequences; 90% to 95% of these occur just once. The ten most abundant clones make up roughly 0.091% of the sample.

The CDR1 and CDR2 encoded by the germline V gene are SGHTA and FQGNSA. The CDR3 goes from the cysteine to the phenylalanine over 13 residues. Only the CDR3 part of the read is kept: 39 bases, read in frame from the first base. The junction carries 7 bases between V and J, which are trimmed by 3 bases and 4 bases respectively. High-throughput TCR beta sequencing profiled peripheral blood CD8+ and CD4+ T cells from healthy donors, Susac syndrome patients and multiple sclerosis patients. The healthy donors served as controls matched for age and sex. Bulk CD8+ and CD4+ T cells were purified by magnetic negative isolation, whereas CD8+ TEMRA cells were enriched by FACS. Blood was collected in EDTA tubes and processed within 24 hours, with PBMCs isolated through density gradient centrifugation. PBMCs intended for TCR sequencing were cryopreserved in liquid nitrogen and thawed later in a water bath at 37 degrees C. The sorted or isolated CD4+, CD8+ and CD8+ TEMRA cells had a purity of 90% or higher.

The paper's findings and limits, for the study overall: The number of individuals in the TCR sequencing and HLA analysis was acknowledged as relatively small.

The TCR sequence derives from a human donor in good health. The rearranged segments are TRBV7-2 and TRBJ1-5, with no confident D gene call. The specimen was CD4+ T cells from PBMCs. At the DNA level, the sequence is TGTGCCAGCAGCTTCACCGAAAATCAGCCCCAGCATTTT. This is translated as CASSFTENQPQHF.